The present entry profiles one TCR beta chain with its context. What antigen it recognizes has not been identified. Base qualities are missing; no much larger clone stands one base away. This entry is derived from a study of cytomegalovirus exposure and HLA in healthy donors (dated by TCRdb to about 2017). About the full investigation: According to a later analysis, one platform produced both the approximately 110 validation repertoires and the 550 to 800 repertoires of the first cohort. The study aimed to test whether cataloging public T cell receptors could reveal signatures of past pathogen exposure. Along with the roughly 610-subject first cohort, a separate validation cohort of 120 different subjects was used. To predict cytomegalovirus infection status, the study combined high-throughput TCR immunosequencing, statistical association of individual TCRs with disease status, and machine learning.

Libraries were made using the immunoSEQ multiplex PCR assay. As for how the authors treated the data: To diagnose cytomegalovirus status from the catalog of TCR beta chain sequences, a statistical classification framework was built. TCRdb obtained this table from immuneACCESS and retained in-frame rearrangements with V and J assigned. These tables miss some clones; where compared with another copy, unresolved V genes account for less than half of the shortfall, and the remainder is unexplained. The V and J calls and clone size were taken over from that table, and D and trimming were inferred from the DNA. The sample has roughly 300,000 clones on record, roughly 90% of them singletons. The ten top clones hold about 0.86% of the sample. The donors were included in the validation cohort of over a hundred subjects, a group kept apart from the 666-subject first cohort. Overall study outcomes, separate from this receptor: Across donors, most TCR sequences were observed very rarely, whereas some public TCRs were present in many individuals. A few of the identified cytomegalovirus-associated TCR beta chains were confirmed in vitro to be specific for cytomegalovirus antigens. In both the original and validation cohorts, the classifier was reported to diagnose cytomegalovirus status with high specificity and sensitivity. A total of around 150 TCR beta chains were listed by the study as associated with cytomegalovirus. The authors suggested that the approach could potentially be extended to other disease states and immunological phenotypes. All 120 or so repertoires were used to score co-occurrence in the validation cohort in a later analysis, because that analysis had no HLA typing for the cohort. Of the cluster scores, approximately 94% were above 0 in a later analysis, which found that TCRs clustered in the first cohort also tended to co-occur in the 90 to 150 validation repertoires.

Sequenced material: PBMCs. The clonotype comes from a woman in her late teens or twenties in good health and CMV-seronegative.

At the DNA level, the sequence is TGTGCCAGCAGACGCATCTCCCAAGGGACAGGGGACGACTATGGCTACACCTTC. This yields the protein CASRRISQGTGDDYGYTF. The chain is made from TRBV28 and TRBJ1-2; TRBD1 fits 10 bases in the junction. Trimming takes 6 bases off V and 3 bases off J; junction bases not matched to a gene: 16. Measured from the cysteine to the phenylalanine, the CDR3 is 18 residues long. Of the read, only the CDR3 DNA is kept; its 54 bases are in frame from base 1. The germline V gene supplies CDR1 MDHEN and CDR2 SYDVKM.